The count of the clone carrying this T cell receptor beta chain is one. This record comes from a study of control samples from healthy donors and cancer patients. The germline gives CDR1 WNHNN, CDR2 SYGVQD (reference sequence). This CDR3 comprises 14 residues. Trimming took off 3 bases at V and 2 bases at J, with 10 bases between the two ends. Only in-frame clones appear in the TCRdb table, and some are missing; sequencing was by immunoSEQ multiplex PCR. The sample has more than 20,000 clones, just over 90% seen once. This TCR was sampled from a man aged 50-59 years with lung cancer. Sequenced sample: PBMCs. The chain carries TRBV10-1 and TRBJ2-5; D possibly corresponds to TRBD2 (6 bases). The chain's CDR3 is CASSDYRGQETQYF. In DNA form, the CDR3 reads TGCGCCAGCAGTGATTACCGGGGGCAAGAGACCCAGTACTTC.